A selection of T cell receptor beta chains follows, all from one sample in a study of CD8+CD57+ T cells in acquired aplastic anemia. TCRdb redid the calling of the reads with MiXCR, one entry per CDR3 protein. The sample lists 110,000 or so distinct CDR3 sequences; 51% were seen once. Sequencing used sorted CD4+, CD8+, or CD8+CD57+ T cells (not recorded which) from PBMCs. The source of these receptors is a human donor in good health, serving as a control. The conserved cysteine and the conserved F or W are not part of the CDR3 here. Each record gives: J gene, CDR3 length, V gene, CDR3 protein.

TRBJ1-5,14,TRBV28,ASSLLGQDSNQPQH
TRBJ1-2,12,TRBV12-3/TRBV12-4,ASSPEGSNYGYT
TRBJ2-3,11,TRBV7-7,ASSLGAQDTQY
TRBJ2-5,11,TRBV7-9,ASRSPSRETQY
TRBJ1-2,11,TRBV29-1,SVENALKRGYT
TRBJ1-6,12,TRBV7-2,ASSVGGVNSPLH
TRBJ1-4,13,TRBV7-9,ASSFTGEGDEKLF
TRBJ1-1,10,TRBV7-2,ASSPGSTEAF
TRBJ1-1,11,TRBV27,ASRMTGGTEAF
TRBJ2-2,13,TRBV24-1,ATSGSGRDGGELF
TRBJ2-7,10,TRBV10-3,ATGGAGYEQY
TRBJ1-2,10,TRBV29-1,SVDRGSYGYT
TRBJ2-1,13,TRBV20-1,SARDLASGLGEEL
TRBJ1-1,11,TRBV20-1,SARDGIRTEAF
TRBJ2-7,11,TRBV19,ASSITGTGEQY
TRBJ1-2,11,TRBV6-1,ASRADADYGYT
TRBJ1-3,14,TRBV15,ATSIDGTGAGNTIY
TRBJ1-1,11,TRBV7-3,ASNKAVVTEAF
TRBJ1-6,14,TRBV5-1,ASSLEGQEEFSPLH
TRBJ2-2,11,TRBV4-3,ASSRTRAGELF
TRBJ1-5,13,TRBV10-3,ATNRDRDVGQPQH
TRBJ2-2,18,TRBV11-1,ASSLALTSSGDANTGELF
TRBJ2-5,16,TRBV7-6,ASSLDRQGQEGPETQY
TRBJ2-1,14,TRBV25-1,ASSGGGQGAGNEQF
TRBJ1-3,16,TRBV9,ASSAEWEPVFSGNTIY
TRBJ1-2,13,TRBV10-3,AISDGRVPTYGYT
TRBJ1-5,11,TRBV6-5,ASSFTVNQPQH
TRBJ2-1,12,TRBV24-1,AIGLAGFTIEQF
TRBJ2-1,11,TRBV29-1,SVGHGEYNEQF
TRBJ2-3,11,TRBV7-3,ASSLVYGDTQY
TRBJ1-1,12,TRBV20-1,SARDEGSNTEAF
TRBJ1-3,12,TRBV29-1,SVLPTGSGNTIY
TRBJ2-1,13,TRBV6-1,ASSPGLTSYNEQF
TRBJ2-7,10,TRBV20-1,SAGQGAYEQY
TRBJ1-1,12,TRBV29-1,SVNSPGTGAEAF
TRBJ1-2,10,TRBV25-1,ASSGTTYGYT
TRBJ1-2,11,TRBV20-1,SARGSLHYGYT
TRBJ2-7,6,TRBV14,ASSPAD
TRBJ1-3,13,TRBV19,ASSRQVDAGNTIY
TRBJ2-2,13,TRBV15,ATSGLTGGVGELF
TRBJ2-7,12,TRBV7-2,ASSLDRGQNEQY
TRBJ1-6,11,TRBV5-8,AGSSHTDSALH
TRBJ1-5,11,TRBV27,ASSLWGNQPQH
TRBJ2-3,11,TRBV2,ASWGQGKDTQY
TRBJ2-3,14,TRBV11-2,ASSLEAGIFTDTQY
TRBJ1-2,12,TRBV2,ASSFRTGAVGYT
TRBJ1-1,11,TRBV5-8,ASSFQGNTEAF
TRBJ2-1,11,TRBV12-5,ASGWGSYNEQF
TRBJ1-6,12,TRBV19,ASPTRGKNSPLH
TRBJ2-6,17,TRBV3-1,ASSPHVVLPGVGANVLT
TRBJ2-7,10,TRBV20-1,SARDADYEQY
TRBJ1-1,14,TRBV9,ASSVGGQGMNTEAF
TRBJ2-3,12,TRBV5-1,ASRRGGYTDTQY